One sample yielded the 15 T cell receptor beta chains listed below, sequenced in a study of T cell responses to AZD1222 COVID-19 vaccine (dated by TCRdb to about 2021). The time point label, read with the paper, signifies: about 28 days (+/-7) after the second vaccine dose. This specimen's treatment or condition label, per the study, means: meningococcal conjugate vaccine given as trial control. The receptor library was made with the immunoSEQ multiplex PCR assay. Imported from immuneACCESS, the table was reduced by TCRdb to in-frame sequences with V and J called. These copies leave out some clones; in studies compared against another copy, an unresolved V gene accounts for under half, and the cause of the remainder is not known. Within this sample are about 200,000 clones, with around nine tenths of them counted one time only. The ten largest clones represent 3.6% of the sample. This specimen consisted of peripheral blood, obtained 28 days after the second dose of the MenACWY control vaccine. The source is an adult who received the MenACWY meningococcal vaccine as a control.

The V and J genes are TRBV6-6 and TRBJ1-6; the D gene is possibly TRBD1 (6 bases). V was clipped by 0 bases and J by 7 bases, with 13 bases between them. CDR3 length: 16 residues. Germline-derived CDR1 and CDR2 are MNHNY and SVGAGI (reference sequence). CDR3: CASSYSTGTTNSPLHF. The CDR3 coding sequence is TGTGCCAGCAGTTACTCCACCGGGACAACAAATTCACCCCTCCACTTT.

The chain joins TRBV9 to TRBJ2-6, with D tentatively TRBD1 (6 bases). In germline, CDR1 is SGDLS, CDR2 YYNGEE. V lost 3 bases and J 2 bases, leaving 15 bases between the germline ends. This CDR3 region has 17 residues. CDR3 sequence reads: CASSAKQGIPGANVLTF. The CDR3 DNA reads TGTGCCAGCAGCGCAAAACAGGGAATCCCTGGGGCCAACGTCCTGACTTTC.

The chain uses TRBV4-1 and TRBJ1-1, with D unclear. The CDR3 extends over 13 amino acids. Germline assignment: CDR1 MGHRA and CDR2 YSYEKL. Trimming left V 1 base short and J 3 bases short, with 6 bases between. This CDR3 is CASSQAEYTEAFF. The CDR3 nucleotides read TGCGCCAGCAGCCAAGCGGAGTACACTGAAGCTTTCTTT.

The genes are TRBV10-3 and TRBJ1-1; D perhaps matches TRBD1 (6 bases). Germline assignment: CDR1 ENHRY and CDR2 SYGVKD. The CDR3 runs to 11 residues. V was trimmed by 11 bases and J by 7 bases, leaving 14 bases between them. The CDR3 loop is CAARRGDEAFF. The CDR3 DNA reads as TGTGCCGCCCGGAGGGGGGATGAAGCTTTCTTT.

The chain employs TRBV9 and TRBJ2-1, with 12 bases lining up with TRBD2. CDR1 is SGDLS, CDR2 YYNGEE, per germline. The CDR3 extends over 18 amino acids. V trimming: 1 base; J trimming: 6 bases; junction bases outside the gene matches: 11. CDR3 region: CASSVFVTSGSGFNEQFF. CDR3 in DNA: TGTGCCAGCAGCGTATTTGTGACTAGCGGGAGTGGTTTCAATGAGCAGTTCTTC.

The J gene is TRBJ2-5, the V gene TRBV9; TRBD1 might be the D (8 bases). CDR1 SGDLS and CDR2 YYNGEE come from the germline V gene. This CDR3 comprises 16 residues. Trimming pared 4 bases from V and 4 bases from J, leaving 20 bases between. This CDR3 reads CASSTPTGEGGETQYF. CDR3 sequence (DNA): TGTGCCAGCAGCACTCCGACAGGGGAGGGTGGAGAGACCCAGTACTTC.

The chain has TRBV28 and TRBJ2-3; D remains ambiguous. This CDR3 spans 15 amino acids. Germline V lookup: CDR1 MDHEN, CDR2 SYDVKM. Trimming shortened V by 6 bases and J by 1 base, and 14 bases separated the two germline ends. The chain's CDR3 is CASRGGGRGTDTQYF. The DNA of the CDR3 is TGTGCCAGCAGGGGTGGTGGCCGAGGCACAGATACGCAGTATTTT.

The rearrangement joins TRBV15 to TRBJ1-6, with no clear D. The V end lost 1 base, the J end lost 7 bases, and 23 bases lay between the germline ends. The CDR3 length is 19 residues. CDR1 is LNHNV and CDR2 is YYDKDF in the germline V gene (reference sequence). The CDR3, as DNA: TGTGCCACCAGCAGAGGATTGGGAACCGCCGCCAGTCCAAATTCACCCCTCCACTTT. Protein product: CATSRGLGTAASPNSPLHF.

The CDR3 spells CASRTSGNAYYEQYF. The CDR3 DNA sequence: TGTGCCAGCAGGACTAGCGGGAATGCATACTACGAGCAGTACTTC. V and J are TRBV19 and TRBJ2-7; 12 nucleotides align to TRBD2. This CDR3 comprises 15 residues. Germline CDR1 reads LNHDA; CDR2 reads SQIVND (reference sequence). V lost 9 bases, J lost 3 bases, and 9 bases stayed unmatched.

This clone was seen once. This chain connects TRBV28 to TRBJ2-2, with 9 bases that match TRBD1. This CDR3 comprises 16 residues. V lost 5 bases and J lost 1; bases outside the gene matches: 5. Germline V gives CDR1 MDHEN, CDR2 SYDVKM. CDR3 sequence (DNA): TGTGCCAGCAGTCCGACGGGACAGGGGAACACCGGGGAGCTGTTTTTT. Amino acids: CASSPTGQGNTGELFF.

This sequence joins TRBV24-1 and TRBJ2-1, with a possible D match to TRBD2 (6 bases). The V end was cut by 9 bases, the J end by 8 bases, with 19 bases between. Germline loops: CDR1 KGHDR, CDR2 SFDVKD. The CDR3 covers 14 residues. CDR3 protein: CATRGAGTTDEQFF. The CDR3 DNA sequence: TGTGCCACCCGCGGGGCAGGCACTACAGATGAGCAGTTCTTC.

CDR3 residues: CSVPGTVNTEAFF. The CDR3 nucleotides are TGCAGCGTTCCTGGGACAGTTAACACTGAAGCTTTCTTT. The chain uses TRBV29-1 and TRBJ1-1; 7 nucleotides align to TRBD1. The CDR3 covers 13 residues. Trimming cost V 5 bases and J 2 bases; bases outside gene matches: 5. Germline-derived CDR1 and CDR2 are SQVTM and ANQGSEA.

The chain joins TRBV7-6 to TRBJ2-7; 11 nucleotides agree with TRBD2. This CDR3 contains 17 residues. J gave up 3 bases and V 1 base, and 8 bases lay outside the gene matches. Looked up from germline, CDR1 is SGHVS and CDR2 is FNYEAQ. CDR3 amino acids: CASSLGVAGGIDYEQYF. The DNA of the CDR3 is TGTGCCAGCAGCTTAGGTGTAGCGGGAGGGATTGACTACGAGCAGTACTTC.

The rearrangement joins TRBV30 to TRBJ1-3, with a weak D call TRBD1 (5 bases). CDR3 length equals 13 residues. V gave up 0 bases and J gave up 3 bases, with 6 bases separating them. Per germline, CDR1 GTSNPN and CDR2 SVGIG (reference sequence). The CDR3 region has the DNA TGTGCCTGGAGTGTACAGGTTGGAAACACCATATATTTT. Protein: CAWSVQVGNTIYF. Together with reference TRBV30 and TRBJ1-3, the CDR3 gives the full variable domain: SQTIHQWPATLVQPVGSPLSLECTVEGTSNPNLYWYRQAAGRGLQLLFYSVGIGQISSEVPQNLSASRPQDRQFILSSKKLLLSDSGFYLCAWSVQVGNTIYFGEGSWLTVV.

The chain carries TRBV12-3 or TRBV12-4 and TRBJ2-3; the D gene is possibly TRBD2 (5 bases). Trimming shortened V by 1 base and J by 8 bases, and 10 bases separated the two germline ends. The CDR3 length is 13 residues. CDR3 amino acids: CASSLGALATQYF. The CDR3 nucleotides read TGTGCCAGCAGTTTAGGGGCGCTAGCTACGCAGTATTTT.